The next 10 T cell receptor beta chains were all read from a single sample in a study of shared clonotypes between healthy human individuals. Profiled with immunoSEQ multiplex PCR; TCRdb holds only in-frame clones, not every one. The data contain about 650,000 clones, nearly 97% of them singletons. Naive CD8 cells, CD45RO-negative and positively selected for CCR7, excluded terminally differentiated effector memory CD45RA+ cells. What was sequenced was naive CD8+ T cells sorted from blood. The receptors were gathered from a woman aged 25 to 39 in good health.

The chain has TRBV5-1 and TRBJ1-3; D call uncertain. V lost 7 bases and J lost 0, with 11 bases in between. Germline CDR1 SGHRS, CDR2 YFSETQ. The CDR3 consists of 14 residues. This chain's CDR3 is CASATEPSGNTIYF. The DNA for the CDR3 is TGCGCCAGCGCCACAGAGCCCTCTGGAAACACCATATATTTT.

The chain employs TRBV5-4 and TRBJ2-7; no clear D gene. Deletions cut 4 bases from V and 4 bases from J, with 9 bases between. CDR1 is SGHNT, CDR2 YYREEE, per germline (reference sequence). The CDR3 totals 12 residues. The CDR3 is CASSHWPYEQYF. The CDR3 region has the DNA TGTGCCAGCAGCCATTGGCCTTACGAGCAGTACTTC.

This rearrangement joins TRBV10-3 to TRBJ1-2, with 7 bases aligning to TRBD1. This CDR3 contains 15 residues. The V gene end was trimmed by 7 bases and the J gene end by 6 bases; junction bases not matched to a gene: 14. Germline-derived CDR1 and CDR2 are ENHRY and SYGVKD. CDR3 amino acids: CAITPFDRQGDGYTF. CDR3 bases: TGTGCCATCACCCCTTTCGACAGACAGGGTGATGGCTACACCTTC.

In regard to this clone: Different DNA sequences within this sample yield the same CDR3. The chain combines TRBV19 with TRBJ1-2; unclear D gene. The CDR3 is 13 amino acids. Germline values: CDR1 LNHDA, CDR2 SQIVND (reference sequence). V was trimmed by 3 bases and J by 4 bases, leaving 9 bases between them. CDR3 loop: CASSITGSYGYTF. The CDR3 nucleotides read TGTGCCAGTAGTATCACGGGGTCCTATGGCTACACCTTC.

A remark on this clone: This sample also contains other DNA sequences that code for the same CDR3. The rearrangement links TRBV7-9 to TRBJ1-2, with 8 bases fitting TRBD1. The ends lost 1 base at V and 6 bases at J; junction bases unmatched: 4. Germline V gene sequence: CDR1 SEHNR, CDR2 FQNEAQ (reference sequence). The CDR3 consists of 14 residues. CDR3 nucleotides: TGTGCCAGCAGCTTAGGGACAGGGAGGGATGGCTACACCTTC. It encodes CASSLGTGRDGYTF.

This clone was observed once. CDR3 DNA sequence: TGTGCCAGCAGCCTCGGGGCTAGCGGACGCACAGATACGCAGTATTTT. Translating gives CASSLGASGRTDTQYF. The gene calls are TRBV28 and TRBJ2-3; TRBD2 aligns across 7 bases. The J segment lost 1 base and the V segment lost 6 bases, leaving 10 bases of the junction unmatched. The CDR3 runs to 16 residues. Germline-derived CDR1 and CDR2 are MDHEN and SYDVKM. The full variable domain, with the rest looked up from reference TRBV28 and TRBJ2-3, is DVKVTQSSRYLVKRTGEKVFLECVQDMDHENMFWYRQDPGLGLRLIYFSYDVKMKEKGDIPEGYSVSREKKERFSLILESASTNQTSMYLCASSLGASGRTDTQYFGPGTRLTVL.

The V call is TRBV5-1, the J call TRBJ2-2; D uncertain. The CDR3 consists of 13 residues. Trimming removed 7 bases from V and 0 bases from J, with 7 bases in between. The V gene's germline CDR1 is SGHRS and CDR2 YFSETQ. The CDR3 region has the DNA TGCGCCAGCGCTCTCTCGAACACCGGGGAGCTGTTTTTT. This translates into CASALSNTGELFF.

The chain couples TRBV7-9 to TRBJ2-3; D is possibly TRBD2 (6 bases). Looked up from germline, CDR1 is SEHNR and CDR2 is FQNEAQ (reference sequence). CDR3 length: 13 amino acids. V lost 2 bases, J lost 5 bases, and 8 bases lay in between. CDR3 nucleotides: TGTGCCAGCAGCTTACTAGCGCAAGATACGCAGTATTTT. It specifies CASSLLAQDTQYF. The whole variable domain, remainder taken from reference TRBV7-9 and TRBJ2-3, is DTGVSQNPRHKITKRGQNVTFRCDPISEHNRLYWYRQTLGQGPEFLTYFQNEAQLEKSRLLSDRFSAERPKGSFSTLEIQRTEQGDSAMYLCASSLLAQDTQYFGPGTRLTVL.

This chain joins TRBV15 and TRBJ2-2; tentative D call: TRBD2 (6 bases). The CDR3 totals 17 residues. The V end lost 6 bases, the J end lost 1 base, and 18 bases lay between the germline ends. CDR1 is LNHNV, CDR2 YYDKDF, per germline (reference sequence). CDR3 protein: CATSLTVAEKNTGELFF. CDR3 bases: TGTGCCACCAGTCTTACGGTAGCGGAGAAGAACACCGGGGAGCTGTTTTTT.

The V call is TRBV6-6, the J call TRBJ2-1; D remains unclear. Looked up from germline, CDR1 is MNHNY and CDR2 is SVGAGI (reference sequence). This CDR3 is built from 14 residues. V was clipped by 0 bases and J by 5 bases, with 8 bases between them. In DNA, the CDR3 is TGTGCCAGCAGTTACTCGGGGTCTAACAATGAGCAGTTCTTC. It specifies CASSYSGSNNEQFF.